This entry concerns a single TCR beta chain. What it binds is unknown. In TCRdb, the 5' RACE reads were re-called with MiXCR into one record per CDR3 protein. The sample carries some 250,000 distinct CDR3 sequences, around a tenth recorded once. Deletions cut 1 base from V and 4 bases from J, with 15 bases between. CDR1 SGHRS and CDR2 YFSETQ come from the germline V gene. The CDR3 covers 15 residues. This sample is drawn from a study of CD8 T cells in ankylosing spondylitis. Study-level findings and limits: There was a TCR beta motif, made of several highly homologous variants, that appeared characteristic of ankylosing spondylitis blood.

This receptor was obtained from a male donor with ankylosing spondylitis or in good health (not recorded which). What was sequenced was blood, either unsorted or a sorted T cell fraction (not recorded which). This chain connects TRBV5-1 to TRBJ2-7; tentative D call: TRBD2 (6 bases). For the CDR3, the DNA is TGCGCCAGCAGCTTGTCGGCTAGCGAGGGGTACGAGCAGTACTTC. Its translation: CASSLSASEGYEQYF.